The 28 T cell receptor beta chains below were found in one sample sequenced in a study of blood T cells in healthy people across ages (dated by TCRdb to 2015 to 2017). Receptor amplification or capture employed 5' RACE. Sequencing was performed on an Illumina HiSeq 2500. A second about 7 to 12 cycle PCR used a sample-barcoded 5' primer and a J-beta primer mix. The public reads were quality trimmed at Q25 with fastp and then assembled into clones with MiXCR by TCRdb, keeping productive beta chains. Each CDR3 protein appears once, grouped with its most common genes and DNA. Across this sample there are 850,000 to 1,000,000 distinct CDR3 sequences, with 45% to 50% seen only once. Jointly, the top ten make up about an eighth of the sample. Input material: blood. The receptors were gathered from a man aged 25 to 45 in good health.

Here the CDR3 DNA reads TGTGCCAGCAGCTCGGCCCCTCGGGAAGAGACCCAGTACTTC. As protein: CASSSAPREETQYF. The chain carries TRBV7-8 and TRBJ2-5, with D unclear. The germline CDR1 and CDR2 sequences are SGHVS and FQNEAQ. The germline V and J ends were trimmed by 4 bases and 3 bases, with 12 bases remaining between them. The CDR3 totals 14 residues.

The rearrangement uses TRBV27 and TRBJ2-3; TRBD1 matches 11 bases. CDR1 is MNHEY, CDR2 SMNVEV, per germline (reference sequence). Trimming at V came to 6 bases and at J to 5 bases, leaving 10 bases not matched to a gene. The length of the CDR3 is 16 residues. For the CDR3, the DNA is TGTGCCAGCAGACTGATGGGACAGGGGGTTGGAGATACGCAGTATTTT. It translates to CASRLMGQGVGDTQYF.

The V and J genes are TRBV28 and TRBJ1-5, with D maybe TRBD1 (5 bases). CDR3 length equals 12 residues. V lost 4 bases and J lost 9, with 10 bases in between. Germline V gene lookup returns CDR1 MDHEN and CDR2 SYDVKM. The CDR3, as DNA: TGTGCCAGCAGTTCAGGGACGGGGCCCCAGCATTTT. Protein product: CASSSGTGPQHF.

The chain couples TRBV7-2 to TRBJ2-7; 7 bases map to TRBD2. From germline, CDR1 is SGHTA and CDR2 FQGNSA. This CDR3 is built from 16 residues. Unmatched junction bases numbered 9, after V lost 4 bases and J lost 0 bases. CDR3 in DNA: TGTGCCAGCAGCTGGGGCGGGGGAGAGAGCTCCTACGAGCAGTACTTC. This gives the protein CASSWGGGESSYEQYF.

This clonotype was seen a handful of times. The chain is built from TRBV13 and TRBJ2-7; the D gene is possibly TRBD1 (6 bases). V was clipped by 4 bases and J by 5 bases, with 15 bases between them. CDR1 PRHDT and CDR2 FYEKMQ come from the germline V gene (reference sequence). The CDR3 extends over 14 amino acids. CDR3 amino acids: CASSWGQGNHEQYF. DNA for the CDR3: TGTGCCAGCAGCTGGGGCCAGGGGAATCACGAGCAGTACTTC.

J is TRBJ2-7 and V is TRBV5-1, with 7 bases lining up with TRBD1. The CDR3 consists of 18 residues. Per germline, CDR1 SGHRS and CDR2 YFSETQ. Trimming at V came to 3 bases and at J to 3 bases, leaving 18 bases not matched to a gene. The CDR3 nucleotides are TGCGCCAGCAGCTCCTTACCCGTTACCGGGACAGAGCACTACGAGCAGTACTTC. Translation gives CASSSLPVTGTEHYEQYF.

The chain recombines TRBV6-2 or TRBV6-3 with TRBJ2-2; 8 nucleotides line up with TRBD2. The length of the CDR3 is 13 residues. The germline CDR1 and CDR2 sequences are MNHEY and SVGEGT. V lost 6 bases and J lost 6; bases outside the gene matches: 3. CDR3 coding DNA: TGTGCCAGCAGGTCACTAGCGGCCGGGGAGCTGTTTTTT. It yields the protein CASRSLAAGELFF.

This clonotype has at least ten counts. The J gene is TRBJ2-5, the V gene TRBV11-3; D unresolved. The CDR3 is made up of 12 amino acids. Per germline, CDR1 SGHNT and CDR2 YENEEA. Trimming cost V 3 bases and J 4 bases, with 6 bases left between them. As DNA, the CDR3 is TGTGCCAGCAGCTTGGGTTCAGAGACCCAGTACTTC. This sequence encodes CASSLGSETQYF. The whole variable domain, remainder taken from reference TRBV11-3 and TRBJ2-5, is EAGVVQSPRYKIIEKKQPVAFWCNPISGHNTLYWYLQNLGQGPELLIRYENEEAVDDSQLPKDRFSAERLKGVDSTLKIQPAELGDSAVYLCASSLGSETQYFGPGTRLLVL.

The chain is built from TRBV10-3 and TRBJ1-2, with TRBD1 as a possible D gene (6 bases). This CDR3 spans 14 amino acids. Per germline, CDR1 ENHRY and CDR2 SYGVKD. Between the trimmed V and J ends, which lost 0 bases and 3 bases, there was a span of 8 bases. Here the CDR3 DNA reads TGTGCCATCAGTGAGTCGGGGGGCGACTATGGCTACACCTTC. This gives the protein CAISESGGDYGYTF.

This clonotype was seen a few times. The chain is built from TRBV12-5 and TRBJ2-1; 9 nucleotides agree with TRBD2. Trimming took 2 bases from V and 2 from J; bases not matched to a gene: 16. The CDR3 is 20 amino acids. In germline, CDR1 is LGHNT, CDR2 FRNRAP. CDR3 loop: CASGLPPGLADRAPYNEQFF. The CDR3 DNA is TGTGCTAGTGGTTTGCCCCCGGGACTAGCCGACCGGGCGCCCTACAATGAGCAGTTCTTC.

The V gene is TRBV20-1, the J gene TRBJ1-5; D gene uncertain. Germline assignment: CDR1 DFQATT and CDR2 SNEGSKA (reference sequence). V lost 0 bases and J lost 4, with 16 bases in between. CDR3 length: 16 amino acids. This CDR3 is CSARDRLGPLNQPQHF. The DNA for the CDR3 is TGCAGTGCTAGAGATCGTCTCGGCCCACTTAATCAGCCCCAGCATTTT.

The chain links TRBV20-1 to TRBJ2-3; D might be TRBD1 (5 bases). There are 14 residues in the CDR3. V lost 0 bases and J 6 bases, leaving 13 bases between the germline ends. Per the germline V gene, CDR1 is DFQATT and CDR2 is SNEGSKA (reference sequence). Here the CDR3 reads CSAREGRESDTQYF. CDR3 sequence (DNA): TGCAGTGCTAGAGAGGGCAGGGAATCGGATACGCAGTATTTT.

In this sample, this clonotype turned up a few times. The V call is TRBV7-9, the J call TRBJ1-5, with D possibly being TRBD1 (6 bases). Trimming stripped 0 bases from V and 7 bases from J, with 13 bases between. The CDR3 has 15 residues. Germline V CDR1 and CDR2: SEHNR, FQNEAQ (reference sequence). The CDR3 bases are TGTGCCAGCAGCTTAGCGGCGGGGCAGGGGCAGCCCCAGCATTTT. It specifies CASSLAAGQGQPQHF. Full variable domain (outside the CDR3, taken from reference TRBV7-9 and TRBJ1-5): DTGVSQNPRHKITKRGQNVTFRCDPISEHNRLYWYRQTLGQGPEFLTYFQNEAQLEKSRLLSDRFSAERPKGSFSTLEIQRTEQGDSAMYLCASSLAAGQGQPQHFGDGTRLSIL.

The J gene is TRBJ1-4, the V gene TRBV7-8; no reliable D call. The CDR3 totals 12 residues. Looked up from germline, CDR1 is SGHVS and CDR2 is FQNEAQ. The V end lost 10 bases, the J end lost 3 bases, and 9 bases lay between the germline ends. The CDR3 spells CATRKANEKLFF. CDR3 coding DNA: TGTGCCACTCGGAAGGCTAATGAAAAACTGTTTTTT.

Points on this clonotype: The junction differs from germline at one of its ends, possibly a read error. The chain links TRBV6-5 to TRBJ2-5, with 8 bases matching TRBD1. CDR1 is MNHEY, CDR2 SVGAGI, per germline. The CDR3 extends over 16 amino acids. The CDR3 DNA follows: TGTGCCAGCTCCCGGACAGGGTCTATTGCGTTAGAGACCCAGAACTTC. Translated, it gives CASSRTGSIALETQNF.

A remark on this clonotype: Possible read error: a much larger clone is one base away. The CDR3, as DNA: TGTGCCAGCAGCGTTGCCTCCGGAGATACGCAGTATTTT. Amino acid sequence: CASSVASGDTQYF. V gene TRBV7-3 combines with J gene TRBJ2-3; D is unresolved. This CDR3 has 13 residues. Germline V gene data show CDR1 as SGHTA and CDR2 as FQGTGA. The V end lost 5 bases, the J end lost 5 bases, and 11 bases lay between the germline ends.

This sequence joins TRBV5-1 and TRBJ1-1; 8 bases align to TRBD1. The CDR3 has 16 residues. The V and J ends lost 1 base and 3 bases, in that order; junction bases with no gene match: 8. Germline V gives CDR1 SGHRS, CDR2 YFSETQ. The CDR3 DNA reads TGCGCCAGCAGCTTGCTACAGGGGGGTGAGGACACTGAAGCTTTCTTT. This codes for CASSLLQGGEDTEAFF.

This CDR3 is CASSVGAVSYNEQYF. The DNA for the CDR3 is TGTGCCAGCAGCGTAGGGGCCGTCTCCTACAATGAGCAGTACTTC. V gene TRBV9 combines with J gene TRBJ2-1, with D hard to call. The last part of the DNA fits TRBJ2-7 better; the J call may be wrong. Germline values: CDR1 SGDLS, CDR2 YYNGEE. The CDR3 length is 15 residues.

This chain uses TRBV6-6 with TRBJ2-7; D unresolved. From germline, CDR1 is MNHNY and CDR2 SVGAGI (reference sequence). There are 12 residues in the CDR3. V was pared by 1 base and J by 10 bases, with 11 bases between. CDR3 loop: CASSYFSTAQYF. In DNA, the CDR3 is TGTGCCAGCAGTTACTTTAGCACAGCTCAGTACTTC.

Note on this clonotype: A much larger clone lies a single base off, so this may be a read error. This chain connects TRBV4-1 to TRBJ2-1; 10 bases line up with TRBD2. This CDR3 has 15 residues. Germline loops: CDR1 MGHRA, CDR2 YSYEKL. DNA for the CDR3: TGCGCCGGCAGCCAAGTTCCTAGCGGGGGCTATGAGCAGTTCTTC. Protein sequence: CAGSQVPSGGYEQFF.

This chain links TRBV7-2 with TRBJ2-7, with TRBD1 matching 10 bases. This CDR3 has 15 amino acids. The V segment lost 5 bases and the J segment 1 base; nucleotides outside the gene matches: 5. Looked up from germline, CDR1 is SGHTA and CDR2 is FQGNSA. The CDR3 DNA reads as TGTGCCAGCAGCCAGAGGGACAGGGGATCCTACGAGCAGTACTTC. It codes for CASSQRDRGSYEQYF.

V gene TRBV6-1 combines with J gene TRBJ2-7; D not resolved. The CDR3 runs 13 residues. Germline V gene lookup returns CDR1 MNHNS and CDR2 SASEGT. Trimming pared 7 bases from V and 0 bases from J, leaving 10 bases between. Here the CDR3 DNA reads TGTGCCAGCAAGCCGAGTGCCTCCTACGAGCAGTACTTC. It codes for CASKPSASYEQYF.

The chain is built from TRBV29-1 and TRBJ2-7; 12 bases map to TRBD2. V lost 6 bases and J lost 4; bases outside the gene matches: 4. The CDR3 covers 13 residues. CDR1 and CDR2 from the germline V gene are SQVTM and ANQGSEA. The CDR3 DNA reads as TGCAGCGTCTCTGGACTAGCGGGGTACGAGCAGTACTTC. This sequence encodes CSVSGLAGYEQYF.

CDR3 protein: CSAGHPSGGEQFF. Written as DNA, the CDR3 is TGCAGCGCTGGACACCCCAGCGGGGGGGAGCAGTTCTTC. This chain uses TRBV29-1 with TRBJ2-1, with 9 nucleotides matching TRBD2. The CDR3 loop spans 13 amino acids. The germline gives CDR1 SQVTM, CDR2 ANQGSEA. After removal of 7 bases from V and 10 bases from J, the junction contained 11 bases not matched to a gene.

This clonotype turned up a few times. The CDR3 spells CASSLRSSLNTEAFF. CDR3 sequence (DNA): TGTGCCAGCAGCTTAAGGTCCAGCCTGAACACTGAAGCTTTCTTT. This rearrangement joins TRBV7-2 to TRBJ1-1; no reliable D call. V lost 2 bases and J lost 0, with 10 bases in between. The CDR3 length is 15 residues. CDR1 and CDR2 (germline): SGHTA, FQGNSA.

The rearrangement uses TRBV6-5 and TRBJ1-2; no clear D gene. Germline CDR1 MNHEY, CDR2 SVGAGI. The CDR3 length is 16 residues. The germline V and J ends were trimmed by 8 bases and 1 base, with 20 bases remaining between them. The CDR3: CASGSLGANRNYGYTF. For the CDR3, the DNA is TGTGCCAGCGGTAGTTTGGGAGCGAACCGTAACTATGGCTACACCTTC.

The chain recombines TRBV7-2 with TRBJ2-3; TRBD2 might be the D (6 bases). V was shortened by 4 bases and J by 2 bases, with 13 bases between the two germline ends. Germline loops: CDR1 SGHTA, CDR2 FQGNSA. The CDR3 totals 15 residues. The CDR3 is CASSWRGTNTDTQYF. DNA of the CDR3: TGTGCCAGCAGCTGGAGGGGAACCAACACAGATACGCAGTATTTT.

The genes are TRBV5-1 and TRBJ2-3; a possible D gene is TRBD2 (6 bases). Trimming removed 0 bases from V and 2 bases from J, with 13 bases in between. Germline values: CDR1 SGHRS, CDR2 YFSETQ. The CDR3 is 16 amino acids. As DNA, the CDR3 is TGCGCCAGCAGCTTGGGGTCTAGCGTAGCCACAGATACGCAGTATTTT. Translating it yields CASSLGSSVATDTQYF.